This is a list of T cell receptor beta chains from one sample in a study of T-cell memory formation after mild COVID-19. TCRdb re-called the 5' RACE reads with MiXCR, one entry per CDR3 protein. The table has 450,000 or so distinct CDR3 sequences, about 19% seen once. Sequencing was performed on PBMCs or a T cell subset sorted from them (not recorded which). Receptors originate from an adult woman who had mild COVID-19 (a few samples of this study predate the infection). Cell type and time point are not known. CDR3s include the opening cysteine and the closing phenylalanine or tryptophan. A D gene is named only where the DNA matches it firmly. Only part of the rows carry a size: once, few, many, or a class if the clone is expanded.

J gene | D gene | V gene | clone size | CDR3 DNA | CDR3 protein
TRBJ2-7 | TRBD2 | TRBV2 | few | TGTGCCGCCCTCGGGAGGGGCACCTACGAGCAGTACTTC | CAALGRGTYEQYF
TRBJ1-1 | - | TRBV6-5 | many | TGTGCCAGCAGGCACCGGAACACTGAAGCTTTCTTT | CASRHRNTEAFF
TRBJ2-5 | TRBD2 | TRBV7-2 | - | TGTGCCAGCAGCTTTCGTAGCGGGGGGGTACAAGAGACCCAGTACTTC | CASSFRSGGVQETQYF
TRBJ1-2 | TRBD1 | TRBV10-2 | few | TGCGCCAGCAGTGAAGTAGGGACAGGCTATGGCTACACCTTC | CASSEVGTGYGYTF
TRBJ1-2 | TRBD1 | TRBV20-1 | - | TGCAGTGCCTATGGGACCGGGACAGGCTATGGCTACACCTTC | CSAYGTGTGYGYTF
TRBJ1-6 | - | TRBV19 | few | TGTGCCAGTAGTACCTCAGGGACCCCGAGGAATTCACCCCTCCACTTT | CASSTSGTPRNSPLHF
TRBJ2-7 | - | TRBV6-2/TRBV6-3 | few | TGTGCCAGCAGTGACGAGTCCTACGAGCAGTACTTC | CASSDESYEQYF
TRBJ2-1 | TRBD2 | TRBV5-1 | - | TGCGCCAGCAGCTTGGTAGCGGGGCTGGATGAGCAGTTCTTC | CASSLVAGLDEQFF
TRBJ2-1 | TRBD2 | TRBV7-3 | - | TGTGCCAGCAGCTTAGGGAGCGGGGGAGGGTTCTTC | CASSLGSGGGFF
TRBJ2-7 | TRBD2 | TRBV3-1 | - | TGTGCCAGCAGCACCCGGGGGGGGATCACCTACGAGCAGTACTTC | CASSTRGGITYEQYF
TRBJ2-7 | - | TRBV9 | few | TGTGCCAGCAGCGCCGGTACTAGCTCCTACGAGCAGTACTTC | CASSAGTSSYEQYF
TRBJ1-1 | - | TRBV5-1 | few | TGCGCCAGCAGCTCGCTACAGGGAACCACTGAAGCTTTCTTT | CASSSLQGTTEAFF
TRBJ1-1 | - | TRBV5-1 | few | TGCGCCAGCATCCCGAAGTCGTACCCTGAAGCTTTCTTT | CASIPKSYPEAFF
TRBJ1-4 | - | TRBV18 | - | TGTGCCAGCTCACCACGAAGTACAACTAATGAAAAACTGTTTTTT | CASSPRSTTNEKLFF
TRBJ1-1 | - | TRBV7-9 | few | TGTGCCAGCAGCTTAGCGTCAAGGATTGAGATGGATTTCTTT | CASSLASRIEMDFF
TRBJ1-4 | - | TRBV24-1 | - | TGTGCCACCAGTGCGGGGGCTGTTGCAACTAATGAAAAACTGTTTTTT | CATSAGAVATNEKLFF
TRBJ1-1 | - | TRBV19 | - | TGTGCCAGTAGTATCTTGGACGGTGAAGCTTTCTTT | CASSILDGEAFF
TRBJ2-1 | TRBD1 | TRBV19 | once | TGTGCCAGTAGCCCCGGGACAGGGTTTTACGGTGAGCAGTTCTTC | CASSPGTGFYGEQFF
TRBJ1-1 | - | TRBV20-1 | - | TGCAGTGCTAGAGGGGTCGACAGTCAGGTGGGCACTGAAGCTTTCTTT | CSARGVDSQVGTEAFF
TRBJ2-2 | TRBD2 | TRBV4-3 | few | TGCGCCAGCAGCCAGAGGTCTAGCGGGAGCGCGGGCACCGGGGAGCTGTTTTTT | CASSQRSSGSAGTGELFF
TRBJ2-3 | TRBD1 | TRBV20-1 | - | TGCAGTGCCCACCCAGGGGGCAAAGATACGCAGTATTTT | CSAHPGGKDTQYF
TRBJ2-1 | - | TRBV19 | few | TGTGCCAGTAGCGACACCCTAATCACCAATGAGCAGTTCTTC | CASSDTLITNEQFF
TRBJ1-1 | - | TRBV4-1 | - | TGCGCCAGCAGCCAATCTGCGAACGCGGCTGAAGCTTTCTTT | CASSQSANAAEAFF
TRBJ1-5 | TRBD1 | TRBV5-6 | few | TGTGCCAGCAGTTGGACAGGGAACGGCAATCAGCCCCAGCATTTT | CASSWTGNGNQPQHF
TRBJ1-2 | - | TRBV29-1 | few | TGCAGCGTTGGGGGGGGTTCTAACTATGGCTACACCTTC | CSVGGGSNYGYTF
TRBJ2-3 | - | TRBV9 | - | TGTGCCAGCAGCGTAGCTAGGGGCGGGGGCGTCCCAGATACGCAGTATTTT | CASSVARGGGVPDTQYF
TRBJ2-1 | TRBD1 | TRBV28 | many | TGTGCCAGCAGTTTACCGTGGCAGGGGGCGGCCCTCTCCTACAATGAGCAGTTCTTC | CASSLPWQGAALSYNEQFF
TRBJ2-5 | - | TRBV7-2 | - | TGTGCCAGCAGCTTATTAGGGTCAGGGGAAGAGACCCAGTACTTC | CASSLLGSGEETQYF
TRBJ1-4 | - | TRBV10-3 | - | TGTGCCATCAGTGATGAGGGGTTAAATGAAAAACTGTTTTTT | CAISDEGLNEKLFF
TRBJ2-2 | - | TRBV7-9 | few | TGTGCCAGCAGCTTGATGGTCACCGGGGAGCTGTTTTTT | CASSLMVTGELFF
TRBJ2-7 | TRBD2 | TRBV24-1 | - | TGTGCCACCAGTGACCTAGCGGGCGGTACCTACGAGCAGTACTTC | CATSDLAGGTYEQYF
TRBJ1-1 | TRBD1 | TRBV10-3 | - | TGTGCCATCAAATCTGGGACAGAATTTGAAGCTTTCTTT | CAIKSGTEFEAFF
TRBJ1-1 | - | TRBV5-1 | - | TGCGCCAGCAGCTTGGCCGTCAGCAGCACTGAAGCTTTCTTT | CASSLAVSSTEAFF
TRBJ2-7 | TRBD2 | TRBV7-8 | few | TGTGCCAGCAGCACATCCGGGACTAGCGGGACCCACGAGCAGTACTTC | CASSTSGTSGTHEQYF
TRBJ2-2 | TRBD1 | TRBV7-2 | many | TGTGCCAGCAGCCCTGACAGGGTGGCAGGAACCGGGGAGCTGTTTTTT | CASSPDRVAGTGELFF
TRBJ2-7 | - | TRBV6-5 | many | TGTGCCAGCAGCGCCGGAGACTACGAGCAGTACTTC | CASSAGDYEQYF
TRBJ2-3 | TRBD2 | TRBV7-3 | few | TGTGCCAGCAGCCCTTGGACTAGCGGGCTTAGCACAGATACGCAGTATTTT | CASSPWTSGLSTDTQYF
TRBJ2-7 | - | TRBV4-2 | many | TGTGCCAGCAGCCAAGTGGGGGGCTACGAGCAGTACTTC | CASSQVGGYEQYF
TRBJ2-2 | TRBD1 | TRBV5-6 | - | TGTGCCAGCAGCGACAGGGGAAACACCGGGGAGCTGTTTTTT | CASSDRGNTGELFF
TRBJ2-7 | TRBD1 | TRBV15 | - | TGTGCCACCAGCAGAGTAATAGGGACAGGGAGTCGAGAAGGGCAGTACTTC | CATSRVIGTGSREGQYF
TRBJ1-2 | - | TRBV12-3/TRBV12-4 | - | TGTGCCAGCTTCGGCAGGAGACGTAACTATGGCTACACCTTC | CASFGRRRNYGYTF
TRBJ1-2 | - | TRBV2 | - | TGTGCCAGCAGCCGTTGGCTGTTATCGGCTAACTATGGCTACACCTTC | CASSRWLLSANYGYTF
TRBJ1-1 | - | TRBV5-6 | few | - | CASSSTLGQMNTEAFF
TRBJ2-7 | TRBD2 | TRBV4-3 | few | TGCGCCAGCAGCCAAGTTTCAGGGCGGGGGGTCGAGCAGTACTTC | CASSQVSGRGVEQYF
TRBJ2-2 | - | TRBV12-3/TRBV12-4 | - | TGTGCCAGCAGTTTGCTGCGAACGAACACCGGGGAGCTGTTTTTT | CASSLLRTNTGELFF
TRBJ2-7 | TRBD2 | TRBV19 | - | TGCCGCTGCACGACCCCGTTGCAGGGGAAGGGGACTAGCGGGAGTCCCCACTCCTACGAGCAGTACTTC | CRCTTPLQGKGTSGSPHSYEQYF
TRBJ2-7 | - | TRBV7-9 | - | TGTGCCACCGACACACGCAGCCCCGGGAACTACGAGCAGTACTTC | CATDTRSPGNYEQYF
TRBJ1-1 | - | TRBV2 | - | TGTGCCAGCATGGTTGGACAGCCCACTGAAGCTTTCTTT | CASMVGQPTEAFF
TRBJ1-1 | - | TRBV12-3/TRBV12-4 | - | TGTGCCAGCAGTTTGTCGGGGGTCAAGATAAACACTGAAGCTTTCTTT | CASSLSGVKINTEAFF
TRBJ2-4 | - | TRBV7-9 | - | TGTGCCAGCAGCTTAGGCCCAGGGGGGAACATTCAGTACTTC | CASSLGPGGNIQYF